The 16 T cell receptor beta chains below were found in one sample sequenced in a study of Graves' ophthalmopathy and Graves' hyperthyroidism. RNA transcripts were the source from which TCR beta CDR3 regions were amplified. HTBI primers served in a first-round RT-PCR, which a second-round multiplex PCR followed. TCRdb reprocessed the multiplex PCR reads with MiXCR, giving one entry per CDR3 protein. This repertoire shows about 500,000 distinct CDR3 sequences, approximately 15% found once; its top ten account for about a tenth. The sequenced material came from blood. The source of these receptors is a woman in her 30s with Graves' ophthalmopathy.

Worth noting for this clonotype: A clone one base away is much larger, so this may be a read error. The chain joins TRBV19 to TRBJ1-6, with D possibly matching TRBD1 (5 bases). Germline V gene sequence: CDR1 LNHDA, CDR2 SQIVND (reference sequence). This CDR3 region has 14 residues. Trimming took 3 bases from V and 9 from J, leaving 12 bases between them. CDR3 sequence: CASSIGAVRSPLHF. In nucleotides, the CDR3 is TGTGCCAGTAGTATTGGGGCAGTACGTTCACCCCTCCACTTT.

This clonotype was seen ten or more times. The chain uses TRBV11-2 and TRBJ2-7, with a possible D match to TRBD2 (5 bases). Germline CDR1 reads SGHAT; CDR2 reads FQNNGV. The V and J ends lost 6 bases and 4 bases respectively, with 19 bases between them. This CDR3 region has 15 residues. CDR3 DNA sequence: TGTGCCAGCAGAGCTCCGGGAAAGGGTATTTACGAGCAGTACTTC. Amino acid sequence: CASRAPGKGIYEQYF.

This clonotype has just one count. The chain links TRBV24-1 to TRBJ2-7; no definite D call. This CDR3 has 15 amino acids. The V gene's germline CDR1 is KGHDR and CDR2 SFDVKD. Trimming took 4 bases from V and 0 from J, leaving 12 bases between them. The CDR3 is CATSDPSGSSYEQYF. The CDR3 DNA sequence: TGTGCCACCAGTGACCCCAGTGGGTCCTCCTACGAGCAGTACTTC.

This clonotype was observed a few times. This rearrangement joins TRBV5-1 to TRBJ2-7; the match to TRBD1 covers 9 bases. The V gene end was trimmed by 0 bases and the J gene end by 5 bases; junction bases not matched to a gene: 3. The CDR3 sequence is 14 residues long. Germline CDR1 SGHRS, CDR2 YFSETQ. The CDR3 region is CASSLDRGRNEQYF. As DNA, the CDR3 is TGCGCCAGCAGCTTGGACAGGGGGCGGAACGAGCAGTACTTC.

This clonotype has a count of ten or more. The rearrangement links TRBV7-6 to TRBJ2-2; 8 bases align to TRBD1. Unmatched junction bases numbered 9, after V lost 5 bases and J lost 7 bases. Germline CDR1 SGHVS, CDR2 FNYEAQ. The length of the CDR3 is 15 residues. CDR3 in DNA: TGTGCCAGCAGCATTCCGACACAGGGGGGCGGGGAGCTGTTTTTT. Translating it yields CASSIPTQGGGELFF.

This clonotype has ten or more counts. V gene TRBV10-3 combines with J gene TRBJ2-7, with 7 bases lining up with TRBD1. The V gene's germline CDR1 is ENHRY and CDR2 SYGVKD. This CDR3 has 13 amino acids. With V trimmed by 11 bases and J by 6 bases, 13 bases remained unmatched. In DNA, the CDR3 is TGTGCCGTCCAGCGACAGGGAGTGGGCGAGCAGTACTTC. Translated, it gives CAVQRQGVGEQYF.

This clonotype was seen many times. The chain employs TRBV12-3 or TRBV12-4 and TRBJ1-2; no clear D gene. The V end was cut by 2 bases, the J end by 4 bases, with 8 bases between. The CDR3 is 13 residues long. Here the CDR3 reads CASSLKVGYGYTF. As DNA, the CDR3 is TGTGCCAGCAGTTTAAAGGTTGGCTATGGCTACACCTTC.

This clonotype occurred many times. A read error may produce the germline difference seen at one junction end. V gene TRBV15 combines with J gene TRBJ2-4, with a possible D match to TRBD2 (5 bases). CDR3 length: 15 residues. Germline assignment: CDR1 LNHNV and CDR2 YYDKDF (reference sequence). The CDR3 region has the DNA TGTGCCACCACCTCTTTTTGGGAGACCAAAAACATTAAGTACTTC. Translation gives CATTSFWETKNIKYF.

As regards this clonotype: A clone one base away is much larger, so this may be a read error. V and J are TRBV20-1 and TRBJ2-5; D gene ambiguous. The CDR3 runs 11 residues. Germline V gene lookup returns CDR1 DFQATT and CDR2 SNEGSKA (reference sequence). The CDR3 DNA is TGCAGTGCTGACTCACAAGTGACCCAGTACTTC. Its translation is CSADSQVTQYF.

This clonotype was seen repeatedly, ten times or more. The chain is built from TRBV28 and TRBJ2-7; D may be TRBD1 (7 bases). Germline V gene lookup returns CDR1 MDHEN and CDR2 SYDVKM. The germline V and J ends were trimmed by 7 bases and 3 bases, with 19 bases remaining between them. The CDR3 spans 15 residues. Written as DNA, the CDR3 is TGTGCCAGCAACCCGACAGGGCGGGAATTCTACGAGCAGTACTTC. This translates into CASNPTGREFYEQYF.

In this sample, this clonotype turned up a few times. This may stem from a read error, because a much larger clone lies one nucleotide away. The final CDR3 position lacks the conserved phenylalanine or tryptophan, pointing to a likely read error. V and J are TRBV12-5 and TRBJ1-6; 7 bases fit TRBD1. Germline-derived CDR1 and CDR2 are LGHNT and FRNRAP. V trimming: 6 bases; J trimming: 10 bases; junction bases outside the gene matches: 9. This CDR3 is built from 14 residues. In nucleotides, the CDR3 is TGTGCTAGTGGCTTTAGGGGGCCCGACTCACCCCTCCACTCT. This gives the protein CASGFRGPDSPLHS.

This clonotype was seen many times. This chain uses TRBV27 with TRBJ2-3, with 7 bases fitting TRBD1. The CDR3 totals 14 residues. V lost 2 bases, J lost 5 bases, and 4 bases stayed unmatched. Germline V CDR1 and CDR2: MNHEY, SMNVEV (reference sequence). CDR3 loop: CASSLRGPRDTQYF. The DNA of the CDR3 is TGTGCCAGCAGTTTAAGGGGGCCTAGAGATACGCAGTATTTT.

This clonotype showed up many times. The chain combines TRBV5-6 with TRBJ1-2; TRBD1 is a possible D gene (6 bases). Looked up from germline, CDR1 is SGHDT and CDR2 is YYEEEE. This CDR3 spans 14 amino acids. V lost 4 bases and J 1 base, leaving 11 bases between the germline ends. CDR3 DNA sequence: TGTGCCAGCAGCGGGGACACAGTTAACTATGGCTACACCTTC. Its translation: CASSGDTVNYGYTF. The complete variable domain, with remaining parts taken from reference TRBV5-6 and TRBJ1-2, reads DAGVTQSPTHLIKTRGQQVTLRCSPKSGHDTVSWYQQALGQGPQFIFQYYEEEERQRGNFPDRFSGHQFPNYSSELNVNALLLGDSALYLCASSGDTVNYGYTFGSGTRLTVV.

This clonotype occurred a few times. CDR3 DNA: TGTGCCAGCAGTCGAAACAATTCACCCCTCCACTTT. Translating it yields CASSRNNSPLHF. This chain joins TRBV12-3 or TRBV12-4 and TRBJ1-6; D is uncertain. There are 12 residues in the CDR3. Trimming left V 5 bases short and J 7 bases short, with 6 bases between.

This clonotype has a count of ten or more. This chain connects TRBV6-5 to TRBJ1-2; no clear D gene. Trimming left V 8 bases short and J 0 bases short, with 13 bases between. Germline V gives CDR1 MNHEY, CDR2 SVGAGI. There are 14 residues in the CDR3. CDR3 loop: CASGKDLSNYGYTF. The CDR3 coding sequence is TGTGCCAGCGGGAAAGATCTCTCTAACTATGGCTACACCTTC.

At least ten counts were recorded for this clonotype. The chain carries TRBV14 and TRBJ1-3; 7 nucleotides align to TRBD1. The CDR3 runs 17 residues. Germline-derived CDR1 and CDR2 are SGHDN and FVKESK. The trim removed 0 bases at V and 0 bases at J, leaving 5 bases unmatched. The CDR3 nucleotides read TGTGCCAGCAGCCAAGAGGGACAGCCCTGCTCTGGAAACACCATATATTTT. Protein: CASSQEGQPCSGNTIYF.